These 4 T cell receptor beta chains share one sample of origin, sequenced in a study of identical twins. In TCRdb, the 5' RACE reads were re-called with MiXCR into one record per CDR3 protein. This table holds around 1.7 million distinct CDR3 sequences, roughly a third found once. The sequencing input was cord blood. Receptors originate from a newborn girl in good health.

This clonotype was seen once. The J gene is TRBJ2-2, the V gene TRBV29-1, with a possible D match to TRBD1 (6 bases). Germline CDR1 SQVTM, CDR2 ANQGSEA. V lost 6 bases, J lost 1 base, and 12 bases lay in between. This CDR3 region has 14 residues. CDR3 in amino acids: CSVLPGQNTGELFF. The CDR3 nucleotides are TGCAGCGTGCTACCGGGACAGAACACCGGGGAGCTGTTTTTT.

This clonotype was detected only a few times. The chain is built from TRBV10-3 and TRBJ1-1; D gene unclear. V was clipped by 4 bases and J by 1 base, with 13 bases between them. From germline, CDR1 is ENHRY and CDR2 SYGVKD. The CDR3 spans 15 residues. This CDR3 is CAISVGSVSNTEAFF. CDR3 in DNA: TGTGCCATCAGTGTCGGCAGCGTCTCGAACACTGAAGCTTTCTTT.

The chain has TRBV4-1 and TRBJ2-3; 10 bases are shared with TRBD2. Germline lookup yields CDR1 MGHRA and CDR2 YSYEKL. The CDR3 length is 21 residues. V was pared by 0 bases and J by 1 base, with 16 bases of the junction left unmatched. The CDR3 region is CASSQDSLRLAGLTRTDTQYF. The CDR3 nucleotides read TGCGCCAGCAGCCAAGATTCTCTAAGACTAGCGGGCCTTACTCGCACAGATACGCAGTATTTT.

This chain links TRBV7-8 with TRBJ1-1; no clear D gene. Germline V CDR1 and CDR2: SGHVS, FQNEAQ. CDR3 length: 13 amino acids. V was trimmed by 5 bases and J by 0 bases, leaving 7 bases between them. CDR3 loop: CASSADMNTEAFF. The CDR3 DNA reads TGTGCCAGCAGCGCGGATATGAACACTGAAGCTTTCTTT.